This T cell receptor (beta chain) was sequenced in a study of blood T cell repertoires in COVID-19. V lost 5 bases, J lost 4 bases, and 5 bases stayed unmatched. Germline V CDR1 and CDR2: WSHSY, SAAADI. CDR3 size: 14 residues. The assay was immunoSEQ multiplex PCR, and TCRdb's table has in-frame clones only and misses some. The table includes hundreds of thousands of clones, 88% detected once. This TCR derives from a woman aged 25 to 39 with COVID-19, enrolled during active disease. The sample consisted of peripheral blood. The chain joins TRBV10-2 to TRBJ1-3; 7 nucleotides agree with TRBD1. CDR3: CASSKGAQGNTIYF. CDR3 coding DNA: TGCGCCAGCAGTAAGGGGGCGCAGGGAAACACCATATATTTT.